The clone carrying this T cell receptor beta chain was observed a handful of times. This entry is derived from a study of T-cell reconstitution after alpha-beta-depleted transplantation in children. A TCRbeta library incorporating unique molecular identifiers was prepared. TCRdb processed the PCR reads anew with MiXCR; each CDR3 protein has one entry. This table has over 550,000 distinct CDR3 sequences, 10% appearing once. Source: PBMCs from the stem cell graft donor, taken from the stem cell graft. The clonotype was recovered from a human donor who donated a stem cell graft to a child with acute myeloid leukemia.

CDR3: CSGRTGTGEQYF. The CDR3 bases are TGCAGCGGAAGGACAGGGACAGGAGAGCAGTACTTC. The chain uses TRBV29-1 and TRBJ2-7, with 8 bases lining up with TRBD1. The CDR3 has 12 residues. After removal of 7 bases from V and 7 bases from J, the junction contained 9 bases not matched to a gene. Germline CDR1 SQVTM, CDR2 ANQGSEA.